This T cell receptor beta chain was retrieved from a study of T-cell memory formation after mild COVID-19. Study-wide context: Clusters were largely donor specific.

The CDR3 is made up of 16 amino acids. Trimming took 1 base from V and 0 from J, leaving 10 bases between them. The germline V gene encodes CDR1 SGHRS and CDR2 YFSETQ. TCRdb re-derived calls from the 5' RACE reads in MiXCR, one entry per CDR3 protein. Seen here are some 190,000 distinct CDR3 sequences, around 16% observed once, and the top ten hold around 1.9%. The study, taken as a whole, reports: There was a balanced CD4/CD8 profile in clones contracting day 15 to 85, and later expanders leaned CD4+. Shrinking CD4+ clones were chiefly CM and EM; CD8+ ones were chiefly EMRA.

In regard to this clonotype: Its antigen is not known.

The chain links TRBV5-1 to TRBJ2-2, with a tentative D call TRBD1 (6 bases). The sample comprised PBMCs or a T cell subset sorted from them (not recorded which). This TCR was recovered from an adult woman who had mild COVID-19 (a few samples of this study predate the infection). Cell type and time point are not known. CDR3 in amino acids: CASSLRDTSNTGELFF. The CDR3 DNA follows: TGCGCCAGCAGCTTGCGGGACACCTCGAACACCGGGGAGCTGTTTTTT. Combining the CDR3 with reference TRBV5-1 and TRBJ2-2 gives the whole variable domain KAGVTQTPRYLIKTRGQQVTLSCSPISGHRSVSWYQQTPGQGLQFLFEYFSETQRNKGNFPGRFSGRQFSNSRSEMNVSTLELGDSALYLCASSLRDTSNTGELFFGEGSRLTVL.